A selection of T cell receptor beta chains follows, all from one sample in a study of blood T cell repertoires in COVID-19. Here immunoSEQ multiplex PCR was the method, and the copy in TCRdb shows in-frame clones only, minus some. The sample carries 45,000 or so clones, 73% recorded once. Sequencing input: peripheral blood. All receptors come from a man at least 80 years old with acute or convalescent COVID-19. The CDR3 runs from the conserved cysteine through the conserved F or W. A D gene is named only where the DNA matches it firmly. Size is stated for part of the rows, as once, few or many counts, or as a class when the clone is expanded.

V	D	J	size	CDR3	DNA
TRBV11-3	TRBD2	TRBJ2-3	NA	CASSLEPSGSGDTQYF	TGTGCCAGCAGCTTAGAGCCTAGCGGGAGTGGAGATACGCAGTATTTT
TRBV5-1	TRBD1	TRBJ1-2	few	CASSPEGQGLYGYTF	TGCGCCAGCAGCCCCGAAGGACAGGGCCTCTATGGCTACACCTTC
TRBV9	NA	TRBJ2-5	NA	CASSLGGGSQETQYF	TGTGCCAGCAGCCTTGGCGGTGGGTCCCAAGAGACCCAGTACTTC
TRBV7-3	TRBD2	TRBJ2-7	few	CASSSRAGGGEQYF	TGTGCCAGCAGCTCTAGGGCGGGAGGAGGCGAGCAGTACTTC
TRBV18	TRBD2	TRBJ2-1	NA	CASSPRLAATSGDEQFF	TGTGCCAGCTCACCACGGCTAGCGGCGACCTCCGGGGATGAGCAGTTCTTC
TRBV7-9	NA	TRBJ1-3	NA	CASSPQGRGNTIYF	TGTGCCAGCAGCCCCCAGGGGCGCGGAAACACCATATATTTT
TRBV19	TRBD1	TRBJ1-2	NA	CASTLSRDSVLNGYTF	TGTGCCAGTACCCTATCCCGGGACAGCGTACTTAACGGCTACACCTTC
TRBV5-4	NA	TRBJ2-3	NA	CASSFLANIKGTDTQYF	TGTGCCAGCAGCTTCCTAGCGAACATCAAGGGCACAGATACGCAGTATTTT
TRBV12-5	NA	TRBJ2-2	NA	CASGPQGSHGELFF	TGTGCTAGTGGTCCGCAGGGGTCCCACGGGGAGCTGTTTTTT
TRBV2	TRBD2	TRBJ2-1	NA	CASSGLAGIYNEQFF	TGTGCCAGCAGTGGACTAGCGGGAATCTACAATGAGCAGTTCTTC
TRBV5-1	TRBD2	TRBJ2-2	NA	CASSPVGGRANPGALCF	TGCGCCAGCAGCCCAGTTGGCGGGAGGGCGAACCCCGGGGCGCTGTGTTTT
TRBV2	NA	TRBJ1-5	few	CASSPDSLPSNQPQHF	TGTGCCAGCAGTCCTGACAGCTTACCTAGCAATCAGCCCCAGCATTTT
TRBV24-1	TRBD2	TRBJ2-3	NA	CATSDYLAGGTDTQYF	TGTGCCACCAGTGATTACCTAGCGGGCGGCACAGATACGCAGTATTTT
TRBV3-1/TRBV3-2	NA	TRBJ2-7	NA	CASSQGVGRGEQYF	TGTGCCAGCAGCCAAGGGGTTGGAAGGGGTGAGCAGTACTTC